In its sample, the clone carrying this T cell receptor beta chain was seen once. Its specificity is unknown. Unmatched junction bases numbered 14, after V lost 4 bases and J lost 9 bases. The CDR3 extends over 16 amino acids. This sample was taken from a study of persistence of HIV-infected CD4 T cells. Study-level information: A median of 8 years of suppressive ART preceded sampling. Blood samples, up to about 200 mL, came from multiple time points, except two leukapheresis donors sampled once. General study findings and limits: The rare CMV-responding cells with HIV-1 proviruses were not separately TCR-sequenced.

This was the immunoSEQ version 4 assay in survey mode. Sequencing was performed with immunoSEQ multiplex PCR; in TCRdb, only in-frame clones are kept and a portion is missing. The table lists tens of thousands of clones, about 87% of them singletons. Cells were stimulated nonspecifically with anti-CD3/anti-CD28 magnetic beads. CD4+ T cells upregulating both CD40 ligand and CD69 were sorted as responding cells. Before stimulation, PBMCs underwent CD8+ T cell depletion. The material sequenced was CD4+ T cells sorted from PBMCs after approximately 20-hour stimulation, taken from a patient who received antiretroviral therapy. The clonotype originates from an adult woman with HIV who was CMV-seropositive. The chain recombines TRBV23-1 with TRBJ2-1, with 8 bases fitting TRBD2. TRBV23-1 is labeled an ORF, and its function is uncertain. In DNA form, the CDR3 reads TGCGCCAGCAGTCCCCCCGGGACTAGTGGGTATCGTGAGCAGTTCTTC. Amino acids: CASSPPGTSGYREQFF.